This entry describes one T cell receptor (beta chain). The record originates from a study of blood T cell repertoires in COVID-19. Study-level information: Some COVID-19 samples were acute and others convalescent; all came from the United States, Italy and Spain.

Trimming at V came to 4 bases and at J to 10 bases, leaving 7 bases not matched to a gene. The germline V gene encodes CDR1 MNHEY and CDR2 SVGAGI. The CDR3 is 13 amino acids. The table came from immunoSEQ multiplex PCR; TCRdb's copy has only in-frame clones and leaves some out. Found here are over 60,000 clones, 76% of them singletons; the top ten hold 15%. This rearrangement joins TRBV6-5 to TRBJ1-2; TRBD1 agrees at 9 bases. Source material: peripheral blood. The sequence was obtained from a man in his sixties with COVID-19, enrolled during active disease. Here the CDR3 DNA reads TGTGCCAGCAGTTTTGACCGGGACAGGGCCTACACCTTC. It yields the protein CASSFDRDRAYTF.